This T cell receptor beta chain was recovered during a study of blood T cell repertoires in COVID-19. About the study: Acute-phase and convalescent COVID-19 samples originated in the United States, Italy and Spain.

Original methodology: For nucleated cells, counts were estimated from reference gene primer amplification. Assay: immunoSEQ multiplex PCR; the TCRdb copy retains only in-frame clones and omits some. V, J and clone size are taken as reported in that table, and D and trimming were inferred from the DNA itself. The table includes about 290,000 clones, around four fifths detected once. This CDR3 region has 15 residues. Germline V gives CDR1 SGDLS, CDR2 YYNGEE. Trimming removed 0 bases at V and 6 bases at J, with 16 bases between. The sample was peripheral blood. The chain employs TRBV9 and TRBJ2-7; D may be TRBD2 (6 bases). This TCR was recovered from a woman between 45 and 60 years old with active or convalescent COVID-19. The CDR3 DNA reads TGTGCCAGCAGCGTAGCGGGCGGAGGGGTAGGCGAGCAGTACTTC. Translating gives CASSVAGGGVGEQYF.